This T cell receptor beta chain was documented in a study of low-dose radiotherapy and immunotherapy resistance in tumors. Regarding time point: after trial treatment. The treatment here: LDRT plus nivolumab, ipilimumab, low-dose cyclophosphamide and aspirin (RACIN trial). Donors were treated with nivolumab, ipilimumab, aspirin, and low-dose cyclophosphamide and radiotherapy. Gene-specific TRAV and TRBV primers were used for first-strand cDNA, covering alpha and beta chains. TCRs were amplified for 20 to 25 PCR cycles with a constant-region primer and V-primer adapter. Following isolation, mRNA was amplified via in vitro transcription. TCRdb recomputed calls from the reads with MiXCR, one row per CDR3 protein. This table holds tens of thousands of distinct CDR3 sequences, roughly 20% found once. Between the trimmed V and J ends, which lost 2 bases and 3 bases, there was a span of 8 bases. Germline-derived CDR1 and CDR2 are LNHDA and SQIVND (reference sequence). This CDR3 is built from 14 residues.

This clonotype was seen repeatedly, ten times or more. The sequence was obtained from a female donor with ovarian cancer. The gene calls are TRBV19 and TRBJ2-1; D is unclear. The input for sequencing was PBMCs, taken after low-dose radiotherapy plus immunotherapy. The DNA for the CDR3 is TGTGCCAGTAGTATACCCGGCCACTACAATGAGCAGTTCTTC. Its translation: CASSIPGHYNEQFF. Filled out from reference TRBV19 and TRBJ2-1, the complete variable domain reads DGGITQSPKYLFRKEGQNVTLSCEQNLNHDAMYWYRQDPGQGLRLIYYSQIVNDFQKGDIAEGYSVSREKKESFPLTVTSAQKNPTAFYLCASSIPGHYNEQFFGPGTRLTVL.